The 32 T cell receptor beta chains in this list originate from one sample, sequenced in a study of blood T cell repertoires in COVID-19. Produced via immunoSEQ multiplex PCR; TCRdb's table is partial and in-frame only. The sample lists about 260,000 clones, around 89% occurring once. Specimen: peripheral blood. The receptor source for this set is a middle-aged woman with acute or convalescent COVID-19.

The genes are TRBV13 and TRBJ2-3; 9 bases are shared with TRBD2. This CDR3 has 17 amino acids. Looked up from germline, CDR1 is PRHDT and CDR2 is FYEKMQ (reference sequence). With V trimmed by 5 bases and J by 0 bases, 9 bases remained unmatched. The CDR3 bases are TGTGCCAGCAGCCGGCGGGGGGGGCAGGGAAGCACAGATACGCAGTATTTT. Its protein product is CASSRRGGQGSTDTQYF.

The J gene is TRBJ1-6, the V gene TRBV13; D is possibly TRBD1 (6 bases). The germline CDR1 and CDR2 sequences are PRHDT and FYEKMQ (reference sequence). This CDR3 contains 17 residues. The V gene lost 0 bases and the J gene lost 1 base, with 10 bases spanning the gap. The CDR3 bases are TGTGCCAGCAGCTTAGGCGCCCAGGGGTCCTATAATTCACCCCTCCACTTT. This codes for CASSLGAQGSYNSPLHF. The full variable domain, its missing parts supplied by reference TRBV13 and TRBJ1-6, is AAGVIQSPRHLIKEKRETATLKCYPIPRHDTVYWYQQGPGQDPQFLISFYEKMQSDKGSIPDRFSAQQFSDYHSELNMSSLELGDSALYFCASSLGAQGSYNSPLHFGNGTRLTVT.

The chain uses TRBV29-1 and TRBJ1-5, with 7 nucleotides matching TRBD1. With 4 bases clipped from V and 3 bases from J, the junction kept 3 bases outside the gene matches. There are 13 residues in the CDR3. The germline CDR1 and CDR2 sequences are SQVTM and ANQGSEA. The CDR3, as DNA: TGCAGCGTTGGACAGGGATACAATCAGCCCCAGCATTTT. Its translation: CSVGQGYNQPQHF.

This clone was counted a single time. The gene calls are TRBV7-6 and TRBJ1-4, with 9 bases identical to TRBD1. Germline CDR1 and CDR2: SGHVS and FNYEAQ. The V and J ends lost 5 bases and 5 bases, in that order; junction bases with no gene match: 3. The length of the CDR3 is 14 residues. The DNA for the CDR3 is TGTGCCAGCAGCCTGGGACAGGGAAATGAAAAACTGTTTTTT. Its translation: CASSLGQGNEKLFF.

The chain carries TRBV6-5 and TRBJ1-2; perhaps TRBD1 as D (5 bases). Trimming removed 7 bases from V and 0 bases from J, with 6 bases in between. CDR3 length: 12 amino acids. Germline CDR1 is MNHEY and CDR2 is SVGAGI. Here the CDR3 reads CASTGANYGYTF. Written as DNA, the CDR3 is TGTGCCAGCACGGGGGCTAACTATGGCTACACCTTC.

The chain recombines TRBV12-5 with TRBJ2-5, with 9 bases matching TRBD1. CDR1 and CDR2 from the germline V gene are LGHNT and FRNRAP. The CDR3 has 18 amino acids. V lost 5 bases to trimming and J lost 0 bases; unmatched junction nucleotides: 13. As DNA, the CDR3 is TGTGCTAGTGGTCATGGACAGGGGAGCTTACGGGACCAAGAGACCCAGTACTTC. Translated: CASGHGQGSLRDQETQYF.

The CDR3 protein is CASRRLAGGTDTQYF. For the CDR3, the DNA is TGTGCCAGCAGACGACTAGCGGGGGGAACAGATACGCAGTATTTT. The chain recombines TRBV6-5 with TRBJ2-3; TRBD2 aligns across 13 bases. The V gene's germline CDR1 is MNHEY and CDR2 SVGAGI. The junction had 3 bases not matched to a gene; V was cut back by 6 bases and J by 3 bases. The CDR3 has 15 amino acids.

The V and J genes are TRBV5-1 and TRBJ2-3, with 12 bases lining up with TRBD2. The germline V gene encodes CDR1 SGHRS and CDR2 YFSETQ. The CDR3 spans 16 residues. The trim removed 0 bases at V and 2 bases at J, leaving 1 base unmatched. For the CDR3, the DNA is TGCGCCAGCAGCTTGGGACTAGCGGGGGACACAGATACGCAGTATTTT. It is translated as CASSLGLAGDTDTQYF. The complete variable domain, with remaining parts taken from reference TRBV5-1 and TRBJ2-3, reads KAGVTQTPRYLIKTRGQQVTLSCSPISGHRSVSWYQQTPGQGLQFLFEYFSETQRNKGNFPGRFSGRQFSNSRSEMNVSTLELGDSALYLCASSLGLAGDTDTQYFGPGTRLTVL.

For this clone: The identical CDR3 is also encoded by other nucleotide sequences in the sample. This chain uses TRBV5-1 with TRBJ2-5; 12 bases map to TRBD2. The CDR3 spans 15 residues. CDR1 SGHRS and CDR2 YFSETQ come from the germline V gene. Trimming cost V 2 bases and J 4 bases; bases outside gene matches: 3. CDR3 nucleotide sequence: TGCGCCAGCAGCTTCCTAGCGGGGGGGCCAGAGACCCAGTACTTC. Protein product: CASSFLAGGPETQYF.

This clone occurred once. This rearrangement joins TRBV7-2 to TRBJ1-2; D not resolved. Germline CDR1 is SGHTA and CDR2 is FQGNSA. The CDR3 runs 13 residues. V lost 2 bases and J lost 8, with 12 bases in between. CDR3 nucleotides: TGTGCCAGCAGCTTATTGACCAGCGCGGGCTACACCTTC. Translation gives CASSLLTSAGYTF.

This chain links TRBV3-1 (or the pseudogene TRBV3-2) with TRBJ1-3; D not certain. The CDR3 loop spans 16 amino acids. Germline lookup yields CDR1 LGHDT and CDR2 YNNKEL (reference sequence). Deletions cut 1 base from V and 0 bases from J, with 10 bases between. Written as DNA, the CDR3 is TGTGCCAGCAGCCAAGTTGGCGGAAACTCTGGAAACACCATATATTTT. Translating it yields CASSQVGGNSGNTIYF.

The sample holds a few counts of this clone. Here the CDR3 DNA reads TGTGCCAGCAGCCAACCCCGAGGTACAGGGGGTTTTTTGGTCTATGGCTACACCTTC. Translating it yields CASSQPRGTGGFLVYGYTF. The V gene is TRBV3-1 (or the pseudogene TRBV3-2), the J gene TRBJ1-2; 8 bases align to TRBD1. The germline V gene has CDR1 LGHDT and CDR2 YNNKEL (reference sequence). The CDR3 sequence is 19 residues long. V was clipped by 2 bases and J by 4 bases; unmatched bases: 18.

The rearrangement links TRBV19 to TRBJ2-4; 8 positions agree with TRBD1. V dropped 5 bases and J dropped 9; count of bases not matched to a gene: 6. The CDR3 loop spans 13 amino acids. CDR1 is LNHDA, CDR2 SQIVND, per germline (reference sequence). The CDR3 DNA reads as TGTGCCAGTAGTTCCGACAGGGGAGGCATTCAGTACTTC. It specifies CASSSDRGGIQYF.

The chain links TRBV9 to TRBJ1-1; D perhaps matches TRBD1 (5 bases). V was shortened by 2 bases and J by 6 bases, with 11 bases between the two germline ends. Per germline, CDR1 SGDLS and CDR2 YYNGEE. The CDR3 is made up of 13 amino acids. The CDR3 is CASSVSGFAEAFF. CDR3 nucleotide sequence: TGTGCCAGCAGCGTGTCAGGGTTCGCTGAAGCTTTCTTT. Based on the CDR3 plus reference TRBV9 and TRBJ1-1, the full variable domain is DSGVTQTPKHLITATGQRVTLRCSPRSGDLSVYWYQQSLDQGLQFLIQYYNGEERAKGNILERFSAQQFPDLHSELNLSSLELGDSALYFCASSVSGFAEAFFGQGTRLTVV.

The gene calls are TRBV10-2 and TRBJ1-1; TRBD1 matches at 11 bases. Germline CDR1 is WSHSY and CDR2 is SAAADI. Trimming took 8 bases from V and 11 from J; bases not matched to a gene: 4. This CDR3 contains 11 residues. CDR3 in amino acids: CASYGQGAAFF. For the CDR3, the DNA is TGCGCCAGCTACGGACAGGGGGCGGCTTTCTTT.

This sequence joins TRBV11-2 and TRBJ1-5; weak D call: TRBD1 (6 bases). V gave up 3 bases and J gave up 4 bases, with 13 bases separating them. Germline V CDR1 and CDR2: SGHAT, FQNNGV. There are 15 residues in the CDR3. CDR3 sequence (DNA): TGTGCCAGCAGCTTCAACCCAGGACAGAATCAGCCCCAGCATTTT. Protein sequence: CASSFNPGQNQPQHF. The variable domain in full, with the rest retrieved from reference TRBV11-2 and TRBJ1-5, is EAGVAQSPRYKIIEKRQSVAFWCNPISGHATLYWYQQILGQGPKLLIQFQNNGVVDDSQLPKDRFSAERLKGVDSTLKIQPAKLEDSAVYLCASSFNPGQNQPQHFGDGTRLSIL.

The genes are TRBV2 and TRBJ1-3, with D possibly TRBD1 on 5 matching bases. Per the germline V gene, CDR1 is SNHLY and CDR2 is FYNNEI. The CDR3 contains 14 residues. V dropped 6 bases and J dropped 4 bases, with 13 bases sitting between them. Here the CDR3 DNA reads TGTGCCAGCAGACTCGGGTCAGGGGGAAACACCATATATTTT. The encoded protein is CASRLGSGGNTIYF.

This clone was found once. The V gene is TRBV9, the J gene TRBJ2-3, with D maybe TRBD2 (7 bases). V gave up 4 bases and J gave up 2 bases, with 17 bases separating them. CDR1 is SGDLS, CDR2 YYNGEE, per germline. The CDR3 runs 16 residues. The chain's CDR3 is CASSTHDGGATDTQYF. The DNA of the CDR3 is TGTGCCAGCAGCACACACGATGGGGGGGCCACAGATACGCAGTATTTT.

This chain joins TRBV6-5 and TRBJ2-7; 7 bases are a match to TRBD1. Germline CDR1 MNHEY, CDR2 SVGAGI. The CDR3 runs 14 residues. Trimming cost V 5 bases and J 7 bases; bases outside gene matches: 11. This CDR3 is CASSLRQGGWEQYV. The CDR3 DNA follows: TGTGCCAGCAGTCTTCGACAGGGCGGGTGGGAGCAGTACGTC.

This chain joins TRBV18 and TRBJ1-4; the D gene is possibly TRBD1 (6 bases). Germline CDR1 is KGHSH and CDR2 is LQKENI. This CDR3 has 15 amino acids. V lost 3 bases to trimming and J lost 3 bases, with 11 bases between them. The CDR3 bases are TGTGCCAGCTCACCGAACAGGGTTCCTAATGAAAAACTGTTTTTT. Encoded protein: CASSPNRVPNEKLFF.

V usage is TRBV4-2 and J usage is TRBJ1-1; possibly TRBD1 for D (5 bases). The germline gives CDR1 LGHNA, CDR2 YNFKEQ. Trimming stripped 3 bases from V and 2 bases from J, with 19 bases between. The CDR3 has 17 amino acids. CDR3: CASSQDHFRGGNTEAFF. CDR3 bases: TGTGCCAGCAGCCAGGACCACTTCCGCGGGGGTAACACTGAAGCTTTCTTT.

The V call is TRBV2, the J call TRBJ2-7, with D uncertain. There are 12 residues in the CDR3. Deletions cut 6 bases from V and 7 bases from J, with 13 bases between. From germline, CDR1 is SNHLY and CDR2 FYNNEI. CDR3 DNA sequence: TGTGCCAGCAGCGCCCTAAGCTCAGAGCAGTACGTC. It codes for CASSALSSEQYV.

Turning to this clone: Other DNA sequences of this sample code for an identical CDR3. V gene TRBV11-2 combines with J gene TRBJ2-7, with no clear D. V lost 5 bases to trimming and J lost 0 bases, with 8 bases between them. The germline gives CDR1 SGHAT, CDR2 FQNNGV. The CDR3 extends over 13 amino acids. DNA of the CDR3: TGTGCCAGCAGCCTACCCGGCTCCTACGAGCAGTACGTC. This sequence encodes CASSLPGSYEQYV.

The rearrangement uses TRBV9 and TRBJ1-2; unclear D gene. The V and J ends lost 0 bases and 0 bases respectively, with 9 bases between them. CDR3 length: 15 amino acids. Germline V CDR1 and CDR2: SGDLS, YYNGEE. The CDR3, as DNA: TGTGCCAGCAGCGTAGGAGTCGGTCCTAACTATGGCTACACCTTC. Translated, it gives CASSVGVGPNYGYTF. Full variable domain (missing parts from reference TRBV9 and TRBJ1-2): DSGVTQTPKHLITATGQRVTLRCSPRSGDLSVYWYQQSLDQGLQFLIQYYNGEERAKGNILERFSAQQFPDLHSELNLSSLELGDSALYFCASSVGVGPNYGYTFGSGTRLTVV.

In DNA, the CDR3 is TGTGCCAGCAGTTACACAGGGGCAGTTCACACCGGGGAGCTGTTTTTT. Amino acids: CASSYTGAVHTGELFF. J is TRBJ2-2 and V is TRBV6-6; 7 positions match TRBD1. In germline, CDR1 is MNHNY, CDR2 SVGAGI (reference sequence). The V segment lost 2 bases and the J segment 3 bases; nucleotides outside the gene matches: 6. This CDR3 contains 16 residues.

The rearrangement uses TRBV11-1 and TRBJ1-1; no definite D call. This CDR3 region has 13 residues. Trimming shortened V by 0 bases and J by 1 base, and 3 bases separated the two germline ends. CDR1 SGHAT and CDR2 FQDESV come from the germline V gene (reference sequence). The CDR3 sequence: CASSLAANTEAFF. The DNA for the CDR3 is TGTGCCAGCAGCTTAGCAGCGAACACTGAAGCTTTCTTT.

The rearrangement uses TRBV19 and TRBJ2-3; D may be TRBD1 (5 bases). This CDR3 contains 14 residues. Germline V CDR1 and CDR2: LNHDA, SQIVND (reference sequence). V lost 4 bases and J 3 bases, leaving 11 bases between the germline ends. CDR3 in amino acids: CASSNLKGTDTQYF. The CDR3 region has the DNA TGTGCCAGTAGTAACCTGAAGGGGACAGATACGCAGTATTTT. Drawing the rest from reference TRBV19 and TRBJ2-3, the complete variable domain is DGGITQSPKYLFRKEGQNVTLSCEQNLNHDAMYWYRQDPGQGLRLIYYSQIVNDFQKGDIAEGYSVSREKKESFPLTVTSAQKNPTAFYLCASSNLKGTDTQYFGPGTRLTVL.

J is TRBJ1-5 and V is TRBV2; no clear D gene. The germline V and J ends were trimmed by 6 bases and 2 bases, with 11 bases remaining between them. Germline-derived CDR1 and CDR2 are SNHLY and FYNNEI. This CDR3 comprises 14 residues. DNA of the CDR3: TGTGCCAGCAGAGGCGGTCCCGGCAATCAGCCCCAGCATTTT. Translation: CASRGGPGNQPQHF.

The V gene is TRBV27, the J gene TRBJ1-1; 11 nucleotides line up with TRBD1. V was clipped by 5 bases and J by 5 bases; unmatched bases: 4. Germline values: CDR1 MNHEY, CDR2 SMNVEV (reference sequence). The length of the CDR3 is 14 residues. The CDR3 spells CASSKDRGLTEAFF. CDR3 DNA sequence: TGTGCCAGCAGTAAGGACAGGGGGCTAACTGAAGCTTTCTTT.

The CDR3 bases are TGTGCCAGCAGTTTAGGTTCATTCGGGATGATCACTGAAGCTTTCTTT. Protein product: CASSLGSFGMITEAFF. The chain couples TRBV6-5 to TRBJ1-1; D unresolved. V was trimmed by 4 bases and J by 4 bases, leaving 19 bases between them. The CDR3 spans 16 residues. Germline V gene sequence: CDR1 MNHEY, CDR2 SVGAGI.

V gene TRBV12-3 or TRBV12-4 combines with J gene TRBJ1-2, with D hard to call. V was trimmed by 7 bases and J by 8 bases, leaving 17 bases between them. The CDR3 has 13 residues. CDR3 residues: CASTTSNLIGYTF. Written as DNA, the CDR3 is TGTGCCAGCACCACCTCCAATCTAATAGGCTACACCTTC.

The chain combines TRBV12-5 with TRBJ2-1; D might be TRBD1 (6 bases). The germline V gene has CDR1 LGHNT and CDR2 FRNRAP. This CDR3 region has 14 residues. Deletions cut 5 bases from V and 8 bases from J, with 16 bases between. CDR3 DNA sequence: TGTGCTAGTGGTAAACCGGACAGTCCGCATGAGCAGTTCTTC. It codes for CASGKPDSPHEQFF.